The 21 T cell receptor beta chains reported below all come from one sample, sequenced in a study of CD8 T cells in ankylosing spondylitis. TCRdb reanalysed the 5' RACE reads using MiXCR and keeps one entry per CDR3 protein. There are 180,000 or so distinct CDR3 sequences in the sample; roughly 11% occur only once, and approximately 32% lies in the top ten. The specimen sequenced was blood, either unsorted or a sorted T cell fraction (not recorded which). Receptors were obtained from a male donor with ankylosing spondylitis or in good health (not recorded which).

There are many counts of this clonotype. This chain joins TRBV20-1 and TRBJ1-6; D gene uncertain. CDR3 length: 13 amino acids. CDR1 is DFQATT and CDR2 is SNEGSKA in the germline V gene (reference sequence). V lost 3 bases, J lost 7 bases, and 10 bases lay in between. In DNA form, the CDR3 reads TGCAGTGCTAGTCGGACGGAGAATTCACCCCTCCACTTT. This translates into CSASRTENSPLHF.

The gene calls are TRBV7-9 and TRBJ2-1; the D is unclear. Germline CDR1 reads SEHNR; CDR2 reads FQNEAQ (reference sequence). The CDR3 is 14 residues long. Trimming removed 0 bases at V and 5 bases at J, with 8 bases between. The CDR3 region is CASSLAWANNEQFF. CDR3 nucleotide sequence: TGTGCCAGCAGCTTAGCGTGGGCGAACAATGAGCAGTTCTTC. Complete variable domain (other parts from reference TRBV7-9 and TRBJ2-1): DTGVSQNPRHKITKRGQNVTFRCDPISEHNRLYWYRQTLGQGPEFLTYFQNEAQLEKSRLLSDRFSAERPKGSFSTLEIQRTEQGDSAMYLCASSLAWANNEQFFGPGTRLTVL.

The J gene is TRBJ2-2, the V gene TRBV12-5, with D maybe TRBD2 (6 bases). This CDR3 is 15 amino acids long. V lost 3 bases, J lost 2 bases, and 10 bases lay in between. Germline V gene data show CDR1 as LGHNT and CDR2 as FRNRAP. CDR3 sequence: CASGLPGRNTGELFF. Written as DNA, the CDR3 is TGTGCTAGTGGTTTACCCGGGAGAAACACCGGGGAGCTGTTTTTT.

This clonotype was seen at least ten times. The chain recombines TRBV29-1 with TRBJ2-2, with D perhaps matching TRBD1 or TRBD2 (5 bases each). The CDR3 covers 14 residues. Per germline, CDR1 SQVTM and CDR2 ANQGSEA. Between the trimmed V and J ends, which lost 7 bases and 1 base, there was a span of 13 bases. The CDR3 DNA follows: TGCAGCGCCCCCGCTGGGGGGAACACCGGGGAGCTGTTTTTT. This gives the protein CSAPAGGNTGELFF.

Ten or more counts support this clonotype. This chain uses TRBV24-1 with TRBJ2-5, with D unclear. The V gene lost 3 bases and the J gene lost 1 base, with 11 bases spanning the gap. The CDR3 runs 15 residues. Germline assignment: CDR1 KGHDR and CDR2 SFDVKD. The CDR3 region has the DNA TGTGCCACCAGTGATCCCCGGCGAAGCCAAGAGACCCAGTACTTC. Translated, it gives CATSDPRRSQETQYF.

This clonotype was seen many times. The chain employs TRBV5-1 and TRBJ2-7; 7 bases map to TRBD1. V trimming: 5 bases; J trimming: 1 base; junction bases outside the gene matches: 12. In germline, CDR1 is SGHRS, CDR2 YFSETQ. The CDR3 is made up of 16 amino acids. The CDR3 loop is CASSPGQGVTSYEQYF. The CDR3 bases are TGCGCCAGCAGTCCAGGGCAGGGGGTTACTTCCTACGAGCAGTACTTC.

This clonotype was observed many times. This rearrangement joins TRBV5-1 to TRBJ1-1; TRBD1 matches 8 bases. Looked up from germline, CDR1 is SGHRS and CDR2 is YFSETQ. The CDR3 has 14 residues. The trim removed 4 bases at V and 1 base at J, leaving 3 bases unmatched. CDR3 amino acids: CASSAGQANTEAFF. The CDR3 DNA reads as TGCGCCAGCAGCGCGGGACAGGCGAACACTGAAGCTTTCTTT.

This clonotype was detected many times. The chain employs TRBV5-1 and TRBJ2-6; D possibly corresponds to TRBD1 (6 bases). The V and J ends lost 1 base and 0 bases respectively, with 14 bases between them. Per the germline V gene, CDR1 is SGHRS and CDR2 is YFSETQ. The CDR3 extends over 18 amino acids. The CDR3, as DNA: TGCGCCAGCAGCTTGAAGCCCTCGACAGGCTCTGGGGCCAACGTCCTGACTTTC. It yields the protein CASSLKPSTGSGANVLTF.

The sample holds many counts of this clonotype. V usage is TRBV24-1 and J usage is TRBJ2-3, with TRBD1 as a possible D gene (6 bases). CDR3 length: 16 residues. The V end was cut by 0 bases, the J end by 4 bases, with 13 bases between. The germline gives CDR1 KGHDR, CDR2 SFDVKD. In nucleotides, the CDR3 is TGTGCCACCAGTGATTTGAAGGGGGTCGGATCAGATACGCAGTATTTT. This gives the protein CATSDLKGVGSDTQYF.

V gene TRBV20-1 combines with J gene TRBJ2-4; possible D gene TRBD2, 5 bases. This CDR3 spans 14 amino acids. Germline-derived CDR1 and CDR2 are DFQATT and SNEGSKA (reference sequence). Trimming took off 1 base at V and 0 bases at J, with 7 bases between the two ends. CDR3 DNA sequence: TGCAGTGCTAGAGTCCGGGAAGCCAAAAACATTCAGTACTTC. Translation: CSARVREAKNIQYF.

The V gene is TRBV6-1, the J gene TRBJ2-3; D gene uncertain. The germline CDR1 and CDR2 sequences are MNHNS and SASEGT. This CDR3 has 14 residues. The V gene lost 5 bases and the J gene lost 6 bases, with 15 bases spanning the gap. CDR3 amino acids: CASSLNGPPDTQYF. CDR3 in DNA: TGTGCCAGCAGTCTAAATGGACCCCCGGATACGCAGTATTTT.

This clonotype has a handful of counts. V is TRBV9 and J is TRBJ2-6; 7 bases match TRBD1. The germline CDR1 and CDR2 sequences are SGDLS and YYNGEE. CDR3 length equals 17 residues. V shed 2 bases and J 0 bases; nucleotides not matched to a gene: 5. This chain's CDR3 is CASSVTGVRSGANVLTF. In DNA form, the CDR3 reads TGTGCCAGCAGCGTCACAGGGGTTCGCTCTGGGGCCAACGTCCTGACTTTC.

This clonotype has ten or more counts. CDR3 DNA sequence: TGTGCCAGCAGCTGGACAGGGGCCGGCTACACCTTC. Residues: CASSWTGAGYTF. This chain uses TRBV12-3 or TRBV12-4 with TRBJ1-2, with 9 positions matching TRBD1. With 6 bases clipped from V and 8 bases from J, the junction kept 4 bases outside the gene matches. This CDR3 has 12 residues.

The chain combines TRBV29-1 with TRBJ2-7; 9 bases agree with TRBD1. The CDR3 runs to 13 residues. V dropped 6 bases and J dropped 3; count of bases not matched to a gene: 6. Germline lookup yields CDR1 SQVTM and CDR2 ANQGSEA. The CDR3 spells CSVTRTGVYEQYF. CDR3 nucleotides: TGCAGCGTCACCCGGACAGGGGTCTACGAGCAGTACTTC.

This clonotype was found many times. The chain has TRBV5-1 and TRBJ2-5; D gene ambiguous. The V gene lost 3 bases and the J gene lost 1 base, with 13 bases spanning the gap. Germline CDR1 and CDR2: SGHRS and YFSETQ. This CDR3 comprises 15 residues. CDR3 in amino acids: CASSSLNAGQETQYF. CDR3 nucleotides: TGCGCCAGCAGCTCCCTAAACGCTGGCCAAGAGACCCAGTACTTC.

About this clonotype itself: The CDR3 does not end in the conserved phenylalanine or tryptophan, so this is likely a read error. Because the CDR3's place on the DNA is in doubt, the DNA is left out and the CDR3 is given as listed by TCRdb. This CDR3 reads CASSNGGL. V usage is TRBV21-1 and J usage is TRBJ1-6; the table's D call, TRBD1, has no DNA check behind it. TRBV21-1 is designated a pseudogene. The CDR3 region is 8 residues in length, termini included.

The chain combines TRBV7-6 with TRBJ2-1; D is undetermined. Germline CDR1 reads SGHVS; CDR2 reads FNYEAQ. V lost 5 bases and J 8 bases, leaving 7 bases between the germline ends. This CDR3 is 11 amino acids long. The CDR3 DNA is TGTGCCAGCAGCCCCCTCCATGAGCAGTTCTTC. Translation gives CASSPLHEQFF.

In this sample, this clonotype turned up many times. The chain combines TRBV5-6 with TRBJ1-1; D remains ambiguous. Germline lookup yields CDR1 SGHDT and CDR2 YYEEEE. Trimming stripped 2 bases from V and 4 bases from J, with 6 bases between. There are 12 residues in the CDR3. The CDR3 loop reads CASSFGSTEAFF. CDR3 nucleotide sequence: TGTGCCAGCAGCTTTGGGAGCACTGAAGCTTTCTTT.

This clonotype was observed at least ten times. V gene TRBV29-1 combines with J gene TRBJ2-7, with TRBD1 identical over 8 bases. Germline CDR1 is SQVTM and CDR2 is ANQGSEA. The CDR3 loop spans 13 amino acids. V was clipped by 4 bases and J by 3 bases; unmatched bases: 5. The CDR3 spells CSVGPGGGYEQYF. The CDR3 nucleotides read TGCAGCGTTGGGCCAGGGGGCGGCTACGAGCAGTACTTC.

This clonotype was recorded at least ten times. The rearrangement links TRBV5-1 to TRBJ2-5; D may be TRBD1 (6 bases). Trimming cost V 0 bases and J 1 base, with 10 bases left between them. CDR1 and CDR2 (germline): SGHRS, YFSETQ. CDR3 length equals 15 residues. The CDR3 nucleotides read TGCGCCAGCAGCTTGGGCAGGGGTTCCCAAGAGACCCAGTACTTC. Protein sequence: CASSLGRGSQETQYF.

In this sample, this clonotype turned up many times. The CDR3 region is CASSQDKWDSEGNEQFF. CDR3 nucleotide sequence: TGCGCCAGCAGCCAAGATAAATGGGATAGCGAGGGCAATGAGCAGTTCTTC. The rearrangement uses TRBV4-3 and TRBJ2-1; the D gene is possibly TRBD2 (5 bases). V was cut by 0 bases and J by 6 bases, with 18 bases left in between. The V gene's germline CDR1 is LGHNA and CDR2 YSLEER. There are 17 residues in the CDR3.